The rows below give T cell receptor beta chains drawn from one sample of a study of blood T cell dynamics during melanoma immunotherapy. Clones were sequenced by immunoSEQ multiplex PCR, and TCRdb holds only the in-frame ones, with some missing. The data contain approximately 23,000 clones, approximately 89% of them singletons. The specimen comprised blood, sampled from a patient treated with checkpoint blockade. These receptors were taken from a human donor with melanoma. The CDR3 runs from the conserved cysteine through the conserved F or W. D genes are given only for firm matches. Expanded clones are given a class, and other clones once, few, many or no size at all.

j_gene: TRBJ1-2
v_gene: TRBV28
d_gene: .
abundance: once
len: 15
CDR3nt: TGTGCCAGCAGTCTCCCGGGACCGACCGAGGATGGCTACACCTTC
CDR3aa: CASSLPGPTEDGYTF

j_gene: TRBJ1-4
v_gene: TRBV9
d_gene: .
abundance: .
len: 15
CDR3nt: TGTGCCAGCAGCAGGTCAGGGATCGGGGACGAAAAACTGTTTTTT
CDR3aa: CASSRSGIGDEKLFF

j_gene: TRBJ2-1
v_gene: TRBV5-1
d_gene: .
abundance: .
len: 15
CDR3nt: TGCGCCAGCAGCACCCTTGGCGGGGCCTACAATGAGCAGTTCTTC
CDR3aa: CASSTLGGAYNEQFF

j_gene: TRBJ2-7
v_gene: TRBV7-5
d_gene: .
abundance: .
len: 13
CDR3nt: TGTGTCAGCCCTCTAGCCTACTTCTCCGAGCAGTACTTC
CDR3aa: CVSPLAYFSEQYF

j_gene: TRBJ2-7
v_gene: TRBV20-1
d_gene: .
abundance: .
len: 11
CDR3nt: TGCAGTGCTAGAGGCAGGGTCGAGCAGTACTTC
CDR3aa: CSARGRVEQYF

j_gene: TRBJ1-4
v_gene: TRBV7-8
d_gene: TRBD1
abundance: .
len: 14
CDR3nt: TGTGCCAGCAGCCCGGACAGGAATCGGGAAAAACTGTTTTTT
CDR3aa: CASSPDRNREKLFF

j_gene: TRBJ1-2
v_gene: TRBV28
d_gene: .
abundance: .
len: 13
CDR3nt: TGTGCCAGCAAGGCACTGCCCCAGGAGGGCTACACCTTC
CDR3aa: CASKALPQEGYTF

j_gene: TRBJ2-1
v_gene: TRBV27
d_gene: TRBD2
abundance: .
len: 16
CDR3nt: TGTGCCAGCAGTCCTTGGACTAGCGGAGGGGGGAATGAGCAGTTCTTC
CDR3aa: CASSPWTSGGGNEQFF

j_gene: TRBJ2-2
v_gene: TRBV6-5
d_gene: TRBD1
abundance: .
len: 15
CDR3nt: TGTGCCAGCAGCCAGCAGGGGGCAGGCACCGGGGAGCTGTTTTTT
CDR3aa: CASSQQGAGTGELFF

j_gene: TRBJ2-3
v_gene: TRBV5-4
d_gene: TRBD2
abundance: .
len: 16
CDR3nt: TGTGCCAGCAGTCGTTCTGCGGGGGGGTCCTGGGATACGCAGTATTTT
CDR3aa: CASSRSAGGSWDTQYF

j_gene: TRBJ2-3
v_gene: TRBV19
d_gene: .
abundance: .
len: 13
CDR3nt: TGTGCCAGTAGATCGAGTAACGCAGATACGCAGTATTTT
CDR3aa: CASRSSNADTQYF

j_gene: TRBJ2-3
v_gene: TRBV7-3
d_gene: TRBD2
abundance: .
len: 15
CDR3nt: TGTGCCAGCAGCTCTGGGACTACACGCACAGATACGCAGTATTTT
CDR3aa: CASSSGTTRTDTQYF

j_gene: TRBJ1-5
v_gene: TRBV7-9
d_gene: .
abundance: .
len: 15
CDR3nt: TGTGCCAGCAGCTTAGATGGCAGGGGCGGCCAGCCCCAGCATTTT
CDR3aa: CASSLDGRGGQPQHF

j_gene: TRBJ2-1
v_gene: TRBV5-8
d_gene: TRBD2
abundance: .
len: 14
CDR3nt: TGTGCCAGCAGCTTGGGACTAGCGTTCAATGAGCAGTTCTTC
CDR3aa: CASSLGLAFNEQFF

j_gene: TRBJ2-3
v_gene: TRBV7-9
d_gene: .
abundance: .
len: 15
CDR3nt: TGTGCCAGCAGCTTCTGGGGGAGAAGCACAGATACGCAGTATTTT
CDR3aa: CASSFWGRSTDTQYF

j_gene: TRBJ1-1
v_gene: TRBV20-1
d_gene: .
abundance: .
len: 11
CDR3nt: TGCAGTCCTTTCGGTGCCACTGAAGCTTTCTTT
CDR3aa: CSPFGATEAFF

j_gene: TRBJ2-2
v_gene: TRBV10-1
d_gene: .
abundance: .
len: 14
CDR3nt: TGCGCCAGCAGTGAGACCCCGAACACCGGGGAGCTGTTTTTT
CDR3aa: CASSETPNTGELFF

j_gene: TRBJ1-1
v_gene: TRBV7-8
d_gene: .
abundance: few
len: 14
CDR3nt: TGTGCCAGCAGCGCCCAGCGTTCGAACACTGAAGCTTTCTTT
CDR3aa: CASSAQRSNTEAFF

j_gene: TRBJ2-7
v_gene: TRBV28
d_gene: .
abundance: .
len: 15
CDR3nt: TGTGCCAGCAGTTTAACAGGGAGCGCTTACCACGAGCAGTACTTC
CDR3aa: CASSLTGSAYHEQYF

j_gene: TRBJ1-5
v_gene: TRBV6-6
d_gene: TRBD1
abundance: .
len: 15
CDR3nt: TGTGCCAGCAGAACCGACAGGGCGGGCAATCAGCCCCAGCATTTT
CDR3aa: CASRTDRAGNQPQHF

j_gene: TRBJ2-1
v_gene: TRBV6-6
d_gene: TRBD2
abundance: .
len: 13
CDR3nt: TGTGCCAGCAGACCGACTAGCCTCGATGAGCAGTTCTTC
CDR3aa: CASRPTSLDEQFF

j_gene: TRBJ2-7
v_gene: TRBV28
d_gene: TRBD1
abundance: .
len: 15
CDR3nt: TGTGCCAGCAGTCCCGGGACAGGGGTTCCCCACGAGCAGTACTTC
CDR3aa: CASSPGTGVPHEQYF

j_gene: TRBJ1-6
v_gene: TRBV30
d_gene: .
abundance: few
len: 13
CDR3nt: TGTGCCTGGGCTACAGAGTATAATTCACCCCTCCACTTT
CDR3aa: CAWATEYNSPLHF

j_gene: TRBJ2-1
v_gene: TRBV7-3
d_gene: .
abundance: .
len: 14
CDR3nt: TGTGCCAGCAGCCCGGGACACCTTCAGGGTGAGCAGTTCTTC
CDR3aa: CASSPGHLQGEQFF

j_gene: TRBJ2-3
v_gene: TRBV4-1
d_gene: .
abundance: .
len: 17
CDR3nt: TGCGCCAGCAGCCAAGATCTAGGGGGATATAGCACAGATACGCAGTATTTT
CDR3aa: CASSQDLGGYSTDTQYF

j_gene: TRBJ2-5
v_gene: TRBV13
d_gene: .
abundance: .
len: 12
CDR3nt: TGTGCCAGCAGCTGGGGCCGGGAGACCCAGTACTTC
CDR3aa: CASSWGRETQYF